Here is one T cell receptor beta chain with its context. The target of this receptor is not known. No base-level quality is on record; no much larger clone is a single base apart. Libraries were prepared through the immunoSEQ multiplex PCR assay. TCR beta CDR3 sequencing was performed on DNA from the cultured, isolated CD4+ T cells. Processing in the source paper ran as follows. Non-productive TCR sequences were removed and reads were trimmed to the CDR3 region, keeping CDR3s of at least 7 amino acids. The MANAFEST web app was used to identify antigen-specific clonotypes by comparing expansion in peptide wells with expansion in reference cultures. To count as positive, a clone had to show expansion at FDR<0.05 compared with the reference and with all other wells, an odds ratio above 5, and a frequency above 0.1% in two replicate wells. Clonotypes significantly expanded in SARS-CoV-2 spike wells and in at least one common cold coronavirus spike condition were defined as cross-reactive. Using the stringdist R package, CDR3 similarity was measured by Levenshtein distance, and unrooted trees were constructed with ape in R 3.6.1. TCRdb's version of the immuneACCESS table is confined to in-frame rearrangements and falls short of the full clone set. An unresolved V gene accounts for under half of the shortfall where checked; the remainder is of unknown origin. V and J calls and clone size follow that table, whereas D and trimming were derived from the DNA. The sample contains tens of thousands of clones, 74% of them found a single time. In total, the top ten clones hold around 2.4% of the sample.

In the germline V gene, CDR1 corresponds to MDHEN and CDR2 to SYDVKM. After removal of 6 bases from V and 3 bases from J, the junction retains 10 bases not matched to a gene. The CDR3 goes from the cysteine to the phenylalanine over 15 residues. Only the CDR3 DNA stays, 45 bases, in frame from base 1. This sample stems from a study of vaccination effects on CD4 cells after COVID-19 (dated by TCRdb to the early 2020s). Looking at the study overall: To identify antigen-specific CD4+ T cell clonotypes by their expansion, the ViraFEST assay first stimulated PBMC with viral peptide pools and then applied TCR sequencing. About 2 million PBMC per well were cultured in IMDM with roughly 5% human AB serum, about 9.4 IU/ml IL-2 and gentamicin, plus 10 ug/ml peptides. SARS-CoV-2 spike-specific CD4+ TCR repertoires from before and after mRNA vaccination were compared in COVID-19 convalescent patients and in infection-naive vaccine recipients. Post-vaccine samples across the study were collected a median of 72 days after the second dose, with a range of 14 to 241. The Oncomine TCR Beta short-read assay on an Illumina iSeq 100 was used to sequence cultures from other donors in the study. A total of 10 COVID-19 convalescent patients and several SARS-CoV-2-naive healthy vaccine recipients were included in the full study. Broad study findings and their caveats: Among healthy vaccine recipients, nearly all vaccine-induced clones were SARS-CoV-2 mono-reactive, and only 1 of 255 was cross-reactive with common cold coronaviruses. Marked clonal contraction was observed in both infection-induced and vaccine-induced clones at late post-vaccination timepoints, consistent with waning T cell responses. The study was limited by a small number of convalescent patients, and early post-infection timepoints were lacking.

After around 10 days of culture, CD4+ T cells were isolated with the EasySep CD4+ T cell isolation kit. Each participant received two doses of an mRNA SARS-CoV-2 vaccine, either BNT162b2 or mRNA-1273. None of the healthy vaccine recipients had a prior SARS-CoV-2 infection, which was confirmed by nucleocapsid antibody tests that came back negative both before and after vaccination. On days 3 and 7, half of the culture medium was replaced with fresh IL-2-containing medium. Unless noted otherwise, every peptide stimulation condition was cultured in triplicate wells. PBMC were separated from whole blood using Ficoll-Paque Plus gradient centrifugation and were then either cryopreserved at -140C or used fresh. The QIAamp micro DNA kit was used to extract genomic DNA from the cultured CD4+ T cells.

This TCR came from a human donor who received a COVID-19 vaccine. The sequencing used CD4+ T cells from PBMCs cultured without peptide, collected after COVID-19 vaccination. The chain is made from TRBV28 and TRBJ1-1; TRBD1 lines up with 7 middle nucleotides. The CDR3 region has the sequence CASSQGGQGYTEAFF. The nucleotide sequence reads TGTGCCAGCAGCCAGGGGGGTCAGGGGTACACTGAAGCTTTCTTT.